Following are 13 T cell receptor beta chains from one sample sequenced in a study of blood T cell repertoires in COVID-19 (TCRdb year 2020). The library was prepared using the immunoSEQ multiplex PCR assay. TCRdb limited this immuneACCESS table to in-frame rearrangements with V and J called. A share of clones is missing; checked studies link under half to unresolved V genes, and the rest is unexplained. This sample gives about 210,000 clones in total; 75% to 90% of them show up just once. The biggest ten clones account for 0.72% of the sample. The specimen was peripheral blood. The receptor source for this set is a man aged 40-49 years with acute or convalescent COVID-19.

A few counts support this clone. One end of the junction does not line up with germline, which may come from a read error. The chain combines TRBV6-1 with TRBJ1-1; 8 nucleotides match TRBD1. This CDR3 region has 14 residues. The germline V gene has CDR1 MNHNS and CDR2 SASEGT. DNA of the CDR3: TGTGCCAGCAGGGAAGACAGGGGGAACACTGAAGCTTTCTTT. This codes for CASREDRGNTEAFF.

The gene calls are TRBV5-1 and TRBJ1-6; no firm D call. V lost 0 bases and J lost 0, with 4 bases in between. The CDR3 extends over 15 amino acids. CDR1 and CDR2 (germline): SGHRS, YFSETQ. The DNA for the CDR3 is TGCGCCAGCAGCTTGGAGAGCTCCTATAATTCACCCCTCCACTTT. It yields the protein CASSLESSYNSPLHF.

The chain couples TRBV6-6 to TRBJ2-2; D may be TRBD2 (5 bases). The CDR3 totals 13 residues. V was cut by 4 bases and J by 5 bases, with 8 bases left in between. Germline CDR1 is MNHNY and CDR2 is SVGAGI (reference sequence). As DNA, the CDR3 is TGTGCCAGCAGTTTGAGGGAGACCGGGGAGCTGTTTTTT. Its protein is CASSLRETGELFF.

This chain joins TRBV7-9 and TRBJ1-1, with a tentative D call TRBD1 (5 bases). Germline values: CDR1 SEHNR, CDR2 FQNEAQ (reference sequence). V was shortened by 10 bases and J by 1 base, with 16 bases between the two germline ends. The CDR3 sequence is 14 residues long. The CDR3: CAIPAGGWNTEAFF. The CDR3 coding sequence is TGTGCCATCCCAGCGGGGGGATGGAACACTGAAGCTTTCTTT.

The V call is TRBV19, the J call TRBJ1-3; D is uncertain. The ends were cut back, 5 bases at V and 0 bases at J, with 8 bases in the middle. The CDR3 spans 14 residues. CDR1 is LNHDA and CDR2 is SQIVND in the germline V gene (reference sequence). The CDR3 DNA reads TGTGCCAGTAGTGCAGGCAGCTCTGGAAACACCATATATTTT. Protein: CASSAGSSGNTIYF. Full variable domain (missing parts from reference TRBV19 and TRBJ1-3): DGGITQSPKYLFRKEGQNVTLSCEQNLNHDAMYWYRQDPGQGLRLIYYSQIVNDFQKGDIAEGYSVSREKKESFPLTVTSAQKNPTAFYLCASSAGSSGNTIYFGEGSWLTVV.

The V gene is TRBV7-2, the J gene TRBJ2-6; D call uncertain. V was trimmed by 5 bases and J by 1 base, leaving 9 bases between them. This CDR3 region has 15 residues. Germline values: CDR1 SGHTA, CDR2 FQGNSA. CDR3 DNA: TGTGCCAGCAGCCCAGCGACGTCTGGGGCCAACGTCCTGACTTTC. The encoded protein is CASSPATSGANVLTF. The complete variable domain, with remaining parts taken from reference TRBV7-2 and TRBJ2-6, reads GAGVSQSPSNKVTEKGKDVELRCDPISGHTALYWYRQSLGQGLEFLIYFQGNSAPDKSGLPSDRFSAERTGGSVSTLTIQRTQQEDSAVYLCASSPATSGANVLTFGAGSRLTVL.

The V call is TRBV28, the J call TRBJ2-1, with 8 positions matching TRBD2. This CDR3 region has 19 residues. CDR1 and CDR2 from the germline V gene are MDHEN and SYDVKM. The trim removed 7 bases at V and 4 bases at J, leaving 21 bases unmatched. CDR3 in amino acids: CASTQWYGPAGVNYNEQFF. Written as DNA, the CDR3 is TGTGCCAGCACCCAATGGTATGGTCCAGCGGGAGTCAATTACAATGAGCAGTTCTTC.

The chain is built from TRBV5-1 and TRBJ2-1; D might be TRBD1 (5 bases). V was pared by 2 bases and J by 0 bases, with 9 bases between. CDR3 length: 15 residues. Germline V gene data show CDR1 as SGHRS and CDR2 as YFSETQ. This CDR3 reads CASSLGVGSYNEQFF. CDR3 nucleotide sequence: TGCGCCAGCAGCTTAGGGGTCGGCTCCTACAATGAGCAGTTCTTC.

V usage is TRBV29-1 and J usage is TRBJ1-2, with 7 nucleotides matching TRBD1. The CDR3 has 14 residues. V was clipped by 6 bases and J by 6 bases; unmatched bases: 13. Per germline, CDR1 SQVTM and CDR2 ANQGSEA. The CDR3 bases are TGCAGCGTCGGAACCGGGACAGCATTTGATGGCTACACCTTC. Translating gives CSVGTGTAFDGYTF.

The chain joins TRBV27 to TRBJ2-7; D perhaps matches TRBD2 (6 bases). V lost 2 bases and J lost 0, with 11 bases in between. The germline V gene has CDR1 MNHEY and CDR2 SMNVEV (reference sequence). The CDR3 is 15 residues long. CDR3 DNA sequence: TGTGCCAGCAGTTTAGGCGGGACTTCCTCCTACGAGCAGTACTTC. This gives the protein CASSLGGTSSYEQYF.

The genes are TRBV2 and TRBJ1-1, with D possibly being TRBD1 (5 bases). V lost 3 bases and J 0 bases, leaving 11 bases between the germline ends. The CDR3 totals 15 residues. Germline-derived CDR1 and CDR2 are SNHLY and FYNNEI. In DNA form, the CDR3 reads TGTGCCAGCAGTGACCCGCAGGGCATGAACACTGAAGCTTTCTTT. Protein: CASSDPQGMNTEAFF.

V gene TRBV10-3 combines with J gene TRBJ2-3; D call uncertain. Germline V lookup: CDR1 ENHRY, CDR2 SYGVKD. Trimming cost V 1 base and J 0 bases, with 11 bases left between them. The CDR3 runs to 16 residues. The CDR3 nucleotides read TGTGCCATCAGTGAGTTCTGGCTCTCGAGCACAGATACGCAGTATTTT. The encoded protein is CAISEFWLSSTDTQYF.

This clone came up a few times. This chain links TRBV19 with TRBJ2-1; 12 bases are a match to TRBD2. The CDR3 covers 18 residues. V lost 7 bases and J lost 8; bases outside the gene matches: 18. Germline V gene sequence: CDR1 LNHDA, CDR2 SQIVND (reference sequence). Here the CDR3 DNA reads TGTGCCAGTACCCGAGAGGGGCTAGCGGGAGGGCCGAGGGATGAGCAGTTCTTC. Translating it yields CASTREGLAGGPRDEQFF.